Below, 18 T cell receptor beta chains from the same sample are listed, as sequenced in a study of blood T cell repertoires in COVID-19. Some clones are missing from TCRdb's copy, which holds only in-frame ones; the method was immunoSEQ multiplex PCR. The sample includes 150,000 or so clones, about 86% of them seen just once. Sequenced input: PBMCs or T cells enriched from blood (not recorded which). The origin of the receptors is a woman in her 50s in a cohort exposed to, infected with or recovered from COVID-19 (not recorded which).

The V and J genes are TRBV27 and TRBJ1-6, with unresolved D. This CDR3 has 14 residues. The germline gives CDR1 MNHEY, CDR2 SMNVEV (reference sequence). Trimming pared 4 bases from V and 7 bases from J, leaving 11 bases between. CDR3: CASSSDSPNSPLHF. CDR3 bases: TGTGCCAGCAGTTCCGACTCGCCCAATTCACCCCTCCACTTT.

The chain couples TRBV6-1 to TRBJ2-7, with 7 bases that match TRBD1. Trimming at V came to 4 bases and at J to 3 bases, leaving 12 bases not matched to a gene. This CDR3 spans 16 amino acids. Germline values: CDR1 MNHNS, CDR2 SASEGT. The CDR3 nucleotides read TGTGCCAGCAGTGCCACCGGGACAGACAAAAACTACGAGCAGTACTTC. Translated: CASSATGTDKNYEQYF.

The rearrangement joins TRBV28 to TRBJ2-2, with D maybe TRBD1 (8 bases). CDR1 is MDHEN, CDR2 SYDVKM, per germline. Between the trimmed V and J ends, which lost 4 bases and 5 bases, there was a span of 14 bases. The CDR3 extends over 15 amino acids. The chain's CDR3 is CASSYLQGGTGELFF. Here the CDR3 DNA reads TGTGCCAGCAGTTATTTACAGGGGGGGACCGGGGAGCTGTTTTTT.

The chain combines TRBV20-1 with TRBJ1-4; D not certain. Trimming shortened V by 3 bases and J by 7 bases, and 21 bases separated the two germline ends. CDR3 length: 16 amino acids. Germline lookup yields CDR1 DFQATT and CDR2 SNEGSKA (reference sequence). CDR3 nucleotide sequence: TGCAGTGCTAGTGACCCTAGAAAAGGTTCGGGTGAAAAACTGTTTTTT. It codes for CSASDPRKGSGEKLFF.

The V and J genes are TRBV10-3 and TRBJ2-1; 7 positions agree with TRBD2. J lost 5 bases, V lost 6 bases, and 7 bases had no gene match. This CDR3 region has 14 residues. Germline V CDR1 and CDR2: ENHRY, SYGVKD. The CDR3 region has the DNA TGTGCCATCAGCCGGGGGGACCTGAACAATGAGCAGTTCTTC. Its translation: CAISRGDLNNEQFF.

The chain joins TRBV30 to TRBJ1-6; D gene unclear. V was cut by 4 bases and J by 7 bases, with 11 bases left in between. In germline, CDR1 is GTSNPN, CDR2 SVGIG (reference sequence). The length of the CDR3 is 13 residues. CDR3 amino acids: CAWIIPGNSPLHF. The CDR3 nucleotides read TGTGCCTGGATCATTCCCGGGAATTCACCCCTCCACTTT.

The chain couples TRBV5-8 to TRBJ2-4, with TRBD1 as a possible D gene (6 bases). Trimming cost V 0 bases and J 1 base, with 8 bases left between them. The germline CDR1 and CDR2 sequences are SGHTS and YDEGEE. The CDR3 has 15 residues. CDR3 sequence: CASSLDRVAKNIQYF. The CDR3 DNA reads TGTGCCAGCAGCTTGGACAGGGTGGCCAAAAACATTCAGTACTTC.

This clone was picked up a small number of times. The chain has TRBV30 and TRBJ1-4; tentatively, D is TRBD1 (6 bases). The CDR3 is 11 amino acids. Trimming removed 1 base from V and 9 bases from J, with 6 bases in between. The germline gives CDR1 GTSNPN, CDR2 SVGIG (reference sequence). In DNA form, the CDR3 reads TGTGCCTGGAGTGGGGGGCAAAAACTGTTTTTT. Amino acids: CAWSGGQKLFF.

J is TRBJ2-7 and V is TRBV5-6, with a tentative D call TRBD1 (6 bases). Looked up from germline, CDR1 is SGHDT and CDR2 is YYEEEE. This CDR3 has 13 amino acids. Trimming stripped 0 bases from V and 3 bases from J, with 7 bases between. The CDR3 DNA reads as TGTGCCAGCAGCTTGGGGACAGTCTACGAGCAGTACTTC. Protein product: CASSLGTVYEQYF.

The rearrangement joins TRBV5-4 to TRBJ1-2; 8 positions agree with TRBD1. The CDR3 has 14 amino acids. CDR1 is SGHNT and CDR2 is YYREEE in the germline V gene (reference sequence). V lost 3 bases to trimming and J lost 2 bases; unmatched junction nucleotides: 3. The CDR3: CASSYRQGNYGYTF. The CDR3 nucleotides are TGTGCCAGCAGCTACAGACAGGGGAACTATGGCTACACCTTC. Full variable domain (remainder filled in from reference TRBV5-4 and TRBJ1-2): ETGVTQSPTHLIKTRGQQVTLRCSSQSGHNTVSWYQQALGQGPQFIFQYYREEENGRGNFPPRFSGLQFPNYSSELNVNALELDDSALYLCASSYRQGNYGYTFGSGTRLTVV.

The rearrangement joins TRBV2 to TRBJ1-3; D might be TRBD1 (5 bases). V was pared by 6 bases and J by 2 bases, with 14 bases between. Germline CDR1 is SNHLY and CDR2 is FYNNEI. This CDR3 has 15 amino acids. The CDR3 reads CASSDLTVAGNTIYF. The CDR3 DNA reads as TGTGCCAGCAGCGACCTGACAGTGGCTGGAAACACCATATATTTT.

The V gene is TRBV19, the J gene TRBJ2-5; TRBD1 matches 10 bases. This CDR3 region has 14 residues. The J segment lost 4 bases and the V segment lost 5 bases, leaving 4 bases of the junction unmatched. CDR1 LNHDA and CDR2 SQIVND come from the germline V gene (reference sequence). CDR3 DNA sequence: TGTGCCAGTAGTGAGACAGGGGGCGGAGAGACCCAGTACTTC. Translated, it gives CASSETGGGETQYF.

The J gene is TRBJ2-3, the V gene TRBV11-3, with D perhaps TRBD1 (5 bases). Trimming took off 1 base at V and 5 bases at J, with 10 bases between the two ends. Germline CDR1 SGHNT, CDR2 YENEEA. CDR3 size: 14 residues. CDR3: CASSLGGMGDTQYF. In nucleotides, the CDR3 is TGTGCCAGCAGCTTAGGGGGCATGGGAGATACGCAGTATTTT.

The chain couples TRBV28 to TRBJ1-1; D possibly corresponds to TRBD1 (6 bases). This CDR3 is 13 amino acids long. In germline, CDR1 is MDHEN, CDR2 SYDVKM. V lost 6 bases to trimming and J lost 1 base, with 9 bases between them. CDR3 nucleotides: TGTGCCAGCAGGCGACAGGCGAACACTGAAGCTTTCTTT. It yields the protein CASRRQANTEAFF.

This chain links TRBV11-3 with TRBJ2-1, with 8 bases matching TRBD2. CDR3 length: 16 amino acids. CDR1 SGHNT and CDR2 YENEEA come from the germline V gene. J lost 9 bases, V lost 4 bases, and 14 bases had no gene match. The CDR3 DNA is TGTGCCAGCAGCTCCACCCCGGGAGGGCCAATAGGTGAGCAGTTCTTC. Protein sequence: CASSSTPGGPIGEQFF.

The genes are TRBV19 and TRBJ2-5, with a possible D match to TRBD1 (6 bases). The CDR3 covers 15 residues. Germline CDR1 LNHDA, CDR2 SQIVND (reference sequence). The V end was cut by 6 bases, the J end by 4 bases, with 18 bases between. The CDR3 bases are TGTGCCAGTAGAGGACGTGGCAGGGGATTAGAGACCCAGTACTTC. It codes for CASRGRGRGLETQYF.

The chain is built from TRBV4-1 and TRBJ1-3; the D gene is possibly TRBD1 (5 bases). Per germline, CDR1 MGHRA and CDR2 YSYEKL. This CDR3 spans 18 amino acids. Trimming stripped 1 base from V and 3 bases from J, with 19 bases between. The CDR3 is CASSQAQSTAPYGNTIYF. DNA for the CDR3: TGCGCCAGCAGCCAAGCCCAGTCGACAGCACCTTATGGAAACACCATATATTTT.

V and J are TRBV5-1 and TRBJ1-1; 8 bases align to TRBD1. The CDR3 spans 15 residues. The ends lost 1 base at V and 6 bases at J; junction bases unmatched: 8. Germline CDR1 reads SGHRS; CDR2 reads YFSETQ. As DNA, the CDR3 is TGCGCCAGCAGCTTGACCGGACAGGGATTGTCTGAAGCTTTCTTT. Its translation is CASSLTGQGLSEAFF.